These 19 T cell receptor beta chains were all obtained from the same sample, sequenced in a study of blood T cell repertoires in COVID-19. The method was immunoSEQ multiplex PCR; TCRdb's version includes in-frame clones alone and lacks a portion of them. The data show more than 150,000 clones, approximately 80% seen once. The source material was PBMCs or T cells enriched from blood (not recorded which). These receptors were collected from a man in his fifties or sixties who had been exposed to COVID-19.

This chain links TRBV2 with TRBJ1-6; D unresolved. The germline V and J ends were trimmed by 4 bases and 13 bases, with 14 bases remaining between them. In germline, CDR1 is SNHLY, CDR2 FYNNEI. The CDR3 is 13 amino acids. The CDR3 DNA sequence: TGTGCCAGCAGTGGGGAGGGTTGGCATCCCCTCCACTTT. It is translated as CASSGEGWHPLHF.

V gene TRBV28 combines with J gene TRBJ2-7; 10 bases are a match to TRBD2. CDR1 is MDHEN, CDR2 SYDVKM, per germline. J was trimmed by 0 bases and V by 5 bases; bases with no gene match: 4. This CDR3 contains 15 residues. This CDR3 is CASSRPSGSSYEQYF. The CDR3 DNA follows: TGTGCCAGCAGTCGCCCTAGCGGGAGCTCCTACGAGCAGTACTTC.

CDR3 bases: TGTGCCAGCATTCAGGGGCCCGGCTACAATGAGCAGTTCTTC. It translates to CASIQGPGYNEQFF. The chain couples TRBV5-4 to TRBJ2-1, with a possible D match to TRBD1 (6 bases). This CDR3 spans 14 amino acids. Looked up from germline, CDR1 is SGHNT and CDR2 is YYREEE (reference sequence). V was clipped by 6 bases and J by 3 bases, with 13 bases between them.

The chain links TRBV29-1 to TRBJ1-1; D uncertain. CDR1 and CDR2 (germline): SQVTM, ANQGSEA. The CDR3 has 12 amino acids. The V end lost 0 bases, the J end lost 7 bases, and 9 bases lay between the germline ends. CDR3 region: CSVEDPGIEAFF. Here the CDR3 DNA reads TGCAGCGTTGAAGACCCGGGTATTGAAGCTTTCTTT.

The chain is built from TRBV7-9 and TRBJ2-1; the match to TRBD2 covers 9 bases. V trimming: 3 bases; J trimming: 8 bases; junction bases outside the gene matches: 11. CDR1 is SEHNR and CDR2 is FQNEAQ in the germline V gene (reference sequence). The CDR3 extends over 16 amino acids. The DNA for the CDR3 is TGTGCCAGCAGCTTTGAGGGCGGGAGGGCCCATCATGAGCAGTTCTTC. Translating it yields CASSFEGGRAHHEQFF.

V is TRBV11-3 and J is TRBJ2-2; 9 nucleotides line up with TRBD2. The CDR3 totals 15 residues. After removal of 2 bases from V and 6 bases from J, the junction contained 4 bases not matched to a gene. In germline, CDR1 is SGHNT, CDR2 YENEEA. DNA for the CDR3: TGTGCCAGCAGCTTACTCTTAGCGGGAGCCGGGGAGCTGTTTTTT. Its translation: CASSLLLAGAGELFF.

This clone has only a few counts. The chain employs TRBV29-1 and TRBJ1-2; TRBD1 matches 10 bases. The CDR3 has 13 amino acids. V gave up 8 bases and J gave up 4 bases; unmatched junction bases: 7. CDR1 and CDR2 from the germline V gene are SQVTM and ANQGSEA. The CDR3 DNA follows: TGCAGCTATGGACAGGGGGGCAGCTATGGCTACACCTTC. Encoded protein: CSYGQGGSYGYTF. Drawing the rest from reference TRBV29-1 and TRBJ1-2, the complete variable domain is SAVISQKPSRDICQRGTSLTIQCQVDSQVTMMFWYRQQPGQSLTLIATANQGSEATYESGFVIDKFPISRPNLTFSTLTVSNMSPEDSSIYLCSYGQGGSYGYTFGSGTRLTVV.

The chain has TRBV30 and TRBJ1-3, with TRBD1 identical over 7 bases. The CDR3 runs 15 residues. The ends lost 3 bases at V and 0 bases at J; junction bases unmatched: 5. In germline, CDR1 is GTSNPN, CDR2 SVGIG (reference sequence). CDR3 sequence reads: CAWRAGQFSGNTIYF. CDR3 DNA sequence: TGTGCCTGGAGGGCGGGACAGTTCTCTGGAAACACCATATATTTT.

V and J are TRBV18 and TRBJ2-1; 16 bases match TRBD2. V shed 2 bases and J 0 bases; nucleotides not matched to a gene: 4. The CDR3 runs 19 residues. Germline V gene data show CDR1 as KGHSH and CDR2 as LQKENI. CDR3 amino acids: CASSPGTSGRALSYNEQFF. In DNA, the CDR3 is TGTGCCAGCTCACCAGGGACTAGCGGGAGGGCACTCTCCTACAATGAGCAGTTCTTC.

The chain recombines TRBV5-6 with TRBJ1-3; TRBD1 is a possible D gene (6 bases). CDR3 length equals 16 residues. V gave up 2 bases and J gave up 4 bases, with 16 bases separating them. Germline loops: CDR1 SGHDT, CDR2 YYEEEE. The chain's CDR3 is CASSFVPQGPGNTIYF. CDR3 DNA: TGTGCCAGCAGCTTCGTTCCACAGGGACCAGGAAACACCATATATTTT.

The chain's CDR3 is CASSPRLALTGGEQFF. CDR3 nucleotide sequence: TGTGCCAGCAGCCCCCGACTAGCCTTAACAGGGGGTGAGCAGTTCTTC. This chain uses TRBV11-3 with TRBJ2-1, with D perhaps matching TRBD1 (8 bases). The CDR3 has 16 residues. V lost 5 bases and J 9 bases, leaving 23 bases between the germline ends. Germline CDR1 is SGHNT and CDR2 is YENEEA.

The CDR3 nucleotides read TGTGCCAGCAGCTCCGGGAGAGAGACCCAGTACTTC. Its translation: CASSSGRETQYF. The genes are TRBV11-3 and TRBJ2-5; D perhaps matches TRBD2 (6 bases). CDR1 is SGHNT and CDR2 is YENEEA in the germline V gene. This CDR3 has 12 amino acids. The V and J ends lost 4 bases and 4 bases respectively, with 7 bases between them.

This clone was counted once. The chain employs TRBV12-3 or TRBV12-4 and TRBJ1-1; D call uncertain. The CDR3 runs to 13 residues. The germline V and J ends were trimmed by 3 bases and 1 base, with 6 bases remaining between them. The DNA for the CDR3 is TGTGCCAGCAGTTTCAAGCCGAACACTGAAGCTTTCTTT. Protein product: CASSFKPNTEAFF.

V and J are TRBV5-6 and TRBJ1-2; 7 positions match TRBD1. Germline assignment: CDR1 SGHDT and CDR2 YYEEEE. The V segment lost 2 bases and the J segment 6 bases; nucleotides outside the gene matches: 7. The CDR3 is made up of 14 amino acids. Here the CDR3 reads CASSLQGTRHGYTF. CDR3 sequence (DNA): TGTGCCAGCAGCTTACAGGGGACGAGACATGGCTACACCTTC.

The chain joins TRBV2 to TRBJ1-6, with 8 bases identical to TRBD1. The length of the CDR3 is 17 residues. V shed 5 bases and J 6 bases; nucleotides not matched to a gene: 12. CDR1 and CDR2 (germline): SNHLY, FYNNEI. The CDR3 protein is CASSLPNRGSANSPLHF. In nucleotides, the CDR3 is TGTGCCAGCAGTCTTCCAAACAGGGGGTCGGCTAATTCACCCCTCCACTTT.

This clone was found once. This chain connects TRBV5-4 to TRBJ2-1; 8 bases are shared with TRBD1. The CDR3 has 18 amino acids. CDR1 SGHNT and CDR2 YYREEE come from the germline V gene (reference sequence). V lost 1 base and J lost 5; bases outside the gene matches: 14. The CDR3 region has the DNA TGTGCCAGCAGCTTGAAGGCAGGGGGCGGAATTGTCCACAATGAGCAGTTCTTC. Translation gives CASSLKAGGGIVHNEQFF.

The gene calls are TRBV19 and TRBJ1-3; D is unresolved. Per the germline V gene, CDR1 is LNHDA and CDR2 is SQIVND (reference sequence). This CDR3 has 14 amino acids. V gave up 7 bases and J gave up 0 bases, with 10 bases separating them. CDR3 DNA: TGTGCCAGTAAAGAACAGAACTCTGGAAACACCATATATTTT. This sequence encodes CASKEQNSGNTIYF.

This clone has ten or more counts. V and J are TRBV12-3 or TRBV12-4 and TRBJ1-2; 8 nucleotides agree with TRBD1. CDR3 size: 13 residues. The V segment lost 6 bases and the J segment 6 bases; nucleotides outside the gene matches: 6. CDR3 residues: CASSLQGADGYTF. The CDR3 DNA follows: TGTGCCAGCAGCCTCCAGGGGGCGGATGGCTACACCTTC.

The chain recombines TRBV19 with TRBJ2-1; 14 bases are shared with TRBD2. V lost 9 bases to trimming and J lost 0 bases; unmatched junction nucleotides: 7. This CDR3 is built from 17 residues. Germline V gene lookup returns CDR1 LNHDA and CDR2 SQIVND (reference sequence). DNA for the CDR3: TGTGCCAGCCAGGGACTAGCGGGAGCTCACTCCTACAATGAGCAGTTCTTC. It encodes CASQGLAGAHSYNEQFF.